The TCR beta chain described here comes from a study of OX40 agonist ivuxolimab in advanced cancers. Regarding the research as a whole: Ivuxolimab, which targeted the costimulatory receptor OX40 (CD134), was an agonistic, fully human IgG2 monoclonal antibody. Intravenous ivuxolimab was administered to patients every 2 weeks at six dose levels: 0.01, 0.1, 0.3, 1.5, 3 and 10 mg/kg. Prior anti-PD-1, anti-PD-L1 or anti-CTLA-4 therapy was permitted, and checkpoint inhibitors had been received by about 36% of dose-escalation patients. The paper reports the monotherapy dose-escalation portion (N of about 50 patients) of the phase I ivuxolimab trial. Partial responses occurred in three dose-escalation patients: two with cutaneous melanoma and one with hepatocellular carcinoma. A male proportion of nearly 85% and a mean age of around 60 years, ranging from roughly 23 to 79, were recorded for the dose-escalation cohort. Peripheral TCRbeta sequencing aimed to test whether ivuxolimab altered TCR sequence diversity and caused clonal T-cell expansion. Among the approximately 54 dose-escalation patients, 19 had hepatocellular carcinoma, approximately 15 melanoma, 9 renal cell carcinoma and 9 head and neck cancer.

The trial excluded patients who had a history of autoimmune disease or were on systemic immunosuppression. In every dose cohort, peripheral blood was drawn for TCR sequencing at baseline, cycle 4 day 1, and cycle 7 day 1. The samples were drawn from a first-in-human, open-label, multicenter phase I dose-escalation trial of ivuxolimab. Adults with locally advanced or metastatic head and neck squamous cell, hepatocellular, melanoma or renal cell carcinoma were enrolled in the trial. CD4+ and CD8+ T cells were sorted separately from peripheral blood before TCR sequencing. Results the study describes overall, beyond this receptor: After ivuxolimab, expanded clones were on average more numerous among CD8+ T cells than among CD4+ T cells. At doses of 0.1 to 3.0 mg/kg, clonal expansion of both CD4+ and CD8+ T cells in blood was seen between baseline and week 6. Partial responders in the 0.1-3.0 mg/kg groups had among the lowest normalized peripheral clonal expansion, especially among CD8+ T cells. Low levels of normalized T-cell clonal expansion were also seen in some nonresponding patients. The antigen specificity of the clonally expanded peripheral T cells was not determined.

V loses 1 base at its end and J loses 6 bases; junction bases beyond the gene matches: 4. Inclusive of the bounding cysteine and phenylalanine, the CDR3 is 14 residues long. CDR3 DNA is the only sequence kept; it has 42 bases, read in frame from the first base. Based on the germline V gene, the CDR1 and CDR2 sequences are SQVTM and ANQGSEA. Genomic DNA was isolated from the sorted cells so that the TCRbeta CDR3 region could be sequenced. The immunoSEQ Assay was used to sequence the TCRbeta CDR3 regions. As stored in TCRdb, this immuneACCESS dataset retains in-frame rearrangements with V and J assigned. A fraction of the clones does not appear; measured against another copy, unresolved V genes explain less than half of the discrepancy, and the remainder lacks a known reason. For this sample the table gives about 60,000 clones, of which about four fifths were detected only once. Over 2% of the sample is in the top ten clones.

Concerning this clone itself: Its cognate antigen has yet to be identified. Base qualities are not at hand, and no much larger clone is one base apart.

Recombination joined TRBV29-1 with TRBJ2-5; 11 bases in the junction line up with TRBD2. The material was CD4+ or CD8+ T cells sorted from blood, obtained in a trial of the OX40 agonist ivuxolimab. This clonotype was sampled from an adult with an advanced solid tumor such as melanoma, head and neck, liver or kidney cancer. This receptor has the CDR3 CSVEGSGRAKTQYF. At the DNA level, the sequence is TGCAGCGTTGAAGGTAGCGGGAGGGCGAAGACCCAGTACTTC. The entire variable domain, with the stretches around the CDR3 drawn from the reference TRBV29-1 and TRBJ2-5 proteins, is SAVISQKPSRDICQRGTSLTIQCQVDSQVTMMFWYRQQPGQSLTLIATANQGSEATYESGFVIDKFPISRPNLTFSTLTVSNMSPEDSSIYLCSVEGSGRAKTQYFGPGTRLLVL.